Detailed here is one T cell receptor (beta chain). Its specificity is unknown. The PCR contained 60 Vbeta and 13 Jbeta primers. Data came from immunoSEQ multiplex PCR; TCRdb stores just in-frame clones and leaves some out. Of just over 150,000 clones in the sample, around 76% are singletons; the top ten hold roughly 2%. This CDR3 region has 13 residues. V lost 1 base to trimming and J lost 4 bases, with 5 bases between them. Per germline, CDR1 SEHNR and CDR2 FQNEAQ (reference sequence). These data belong to a study of cytomegalovirus exposure and HLA in healthy donors. The study, taken as a whole, reports: Among immune exposure information, only CMV serostatus was available. Certain indistinguishable V segments, among them TRBV6-2 and TRBV6-3, were excluded.

The material sequenced was PBMCs. The TCR originated in a female donor in good health and CMV-seronegative. The rearrangement joins TRBV7-9 to TRBJ2-1; D not certain. The CDR3, as DNA: TGTGCCAGCAGCTTAGGAGATTACAATGAGCAGTTCTTC. Translation gives CASSLGDYNEQFF.